Following are 23 T cell receptor beta chains from one sample sequenced in a study of OX40 agonist ivuxolimab in advanced cancers. Generated by immunoSEQ multiplex PCR, the TCRdb table keeps only in-frame clones and is missing some. The data show over 55,000 clones, with roughly 84% seen just once and around 0.78% held by the top ten. This sample comprised CD4+ or CD8+ T cells sorted from blood, obtained in a trial of the OX40 agonist ivuxolimab. The source is an adult with an advanced solid tumor such as melanoma, head and neck, liver or kidney cancer.

The CDR3 region is CASSEYRVADTQYF. The CDR3 DNA sequence: TGTGCCAGCAGCGAATACAGGGTAGCAGATACGCAGTATTTT. This chain links TRBV7-3 with TRBJ2-3; D is perhaps TRBD1 (6 bases). CDR3 length: 14 residues. V shed 5 bases and J shed 4 bases, with 13 bases lying between them. CDR1 SGHTA and CDR2 FQGTGA come from the germline V gene.

This chain links TRBV28 with TRBJ2-5; 8 bases fit TRBD2. Gene TRBJ2-7 matches the end of the DNA better, so the J call may be wrong. Looked up from germline, CDR1 is MDHEN and CDR2 is SYDVKM. This CDR3 spans 14 amino acids. CDR3 in DNA: TGTGCCAGCAGACCCTCAGCGGGGGCCTACGAGCAGTACTTC. Translating it yields CASRPSAGAYEQYF.

The chain employs TRBV7-9 and TRBJ1-5; D unclear. Germline values: CDR1 SEHNR, CDR2 FQNEAQ (reference sequence). The CDR3 runs to 14 residues. Trimming left V 2 bases short and J 7 bases short, with 12 bases between. The CDR3 loop reads CASSLMHAEQPQHF. DNA of the CDR3: TGTGCCAGCAGCTTAATGCATGCGGAGCAGCCCCAGCATTTT.

V gene TRBV6-5 combines with J gene TRBJ2-7; 8 bases match TRBD2. The V gene's germline CDR1 is MNHEY and CDR2 SVGAGI. This CDR3 comprises 15 residues. The junction had 3 bases not matched to a gene; V was cut back by 0 bases and J by 2 bases. This chain's CDR3 is CASSYSSGRPYEQYF. Here the CDR3 DNA reads TGTGCCAGCAGTTACTCCAGCGGGAGACCCTACGAGCAGTACTTC.

This clone was seen just once. V is TRBV10-2 and J is TRBJ2-1; TRBD2 matches 7 bases. V dropped 4 bases and J dropped 6; count of bases not matched to a gene: 6. CDR1 WSHSY and CDR2 SAAADI come from the germline V gene. CDR3 length: 14 residues. The CDR3 protein is CASSGWTRSNEQFF. In DNA, the CDR3 is TGCGCCAGCAGTGGATGGACTAGGTCCAATGAGCAGTTCTTC.

The chain links TRBV11-2 to TRBJ2-2; D unresolved. Germline loops: CDR1 SGHAT, CDR2 FQNNGV. The length of the CDR3 is 17 residues. Trimming took 1 base from V and 6 from J, leaving 18 bases between them. The CDR3 sequence is CASSLVGFKASAGELFF. CDR3 DNA sequence: TGTGCCAGCAGCTTAGTAGGGTTTAAGGCTTCCGCCGGGGAGCTGTTTTTT. Drawing the rest from reference TRBV11-2 and TRBJ2-2, the complete variable domain is EAGVAQSPRYKIIEKRQSVAFWCNPISGHATLYWYQQILGQGPKLLIQFQNNGVVDDSQLPKDRFSAERLKGVDSTLKIQPAKLEDSAVYLCASSLVGFKASAGELFFGEGSRLTVL.

The chain links TRBV7-2 to TRBJ1-5; D not resolved. Trimming removed 1 base from V and 3 bases from J, with 7 bases in between. CDR3 size: 14 residues. Germline V gene data show CDR1 as SGHTA and CDR2 as FQGNSA. This chain's CDR3 is CASSLVSVNQPQHF. Here the CDR3 DNA reads TGTGCCAGCAGCTTAGTATCCGTCAATCAGCCCCAGCATTTT.

This clone was seen only once. The V gene is TRBV29-1, the J gene TRBJ1-5, with TRBD1 matching over 9 bases. The CDR3 totals 14 residues. Unmatched junction bases numbered 8, after V lost 6 bases and J lost 5 bases. Germline loops: CDR1 SQVTM, CDR2 ANQGSEA. CDR3 amino acids: CSVAGQGKDQPQHF. The DNA of the CDR3 is TGCAGCGTGGCGGGACAGGGCAAGGATCAGCCCCAGCATTTT.

The rearrangement joins TRBV5-1 to TRBJ1-3; D is possibly TRBD1 (6 bases). V lost 4 bases and J lost 0, with 14 bases in between. This CDR3 spans 16 amino acids. Germline values: CDR1 SGHRS, CDR2 YFSETQ. CDR3 region: CASSPRQAASGNTIYF. The CDR3 DNA sequence: TGCGCCAGCAGCCCACGACAGGCAGCCTCTGGAAACACCATATATTTT.

The gene calls are TRBV9 and TRBJ1-3; TRBD1 is a possible D gene (6 bases). The V gene's germline CDR1 is SGDLS and CDR2 YYNGEE. V dropped 2 bases and J dropped 0 bases, with 9 bases sitting between them. The length of the CDR3 is 15 residues. CDR3 region: CASSVGAVSGNTIYF. DNA for the CDR3: TGTGCCAGCAGCGTGGGGGCTGTCTCTGGAAACACCATATATTTT. Supplemented by reference TRBV9 and TRBJ1-3, the full variable domain reads DSGVTQTPKHLITATGQRVTLRCSPRSGDLSVYWYQQSLDQGLQFLIQYYNGEERAKGNILERFSAQQFPDLHSELNLSSLELGDSALYFCASSVGAVSGNTIYFGEGSWLTVV.

The rearrangement uses TRBV6-5 and TRBJ1-2; D is unresolved. The CDR3 is made up of 14 amino acids. CDR1 is MNHEY, CDR2 SVGAGI, per germline. V was shortened by 2 bases and J by 4 bases, with 11 bases between the two germline ends. The CDR3 DNA is TGTGCCAGCAGTTACGACTCACGGGGCTATGGCTACACCTTC. Protein product: CASSYDSRGYGYTF.

The chain employs TRBV29-1 and TRBJ2-3; D remains unclear. CDR1 is SQVTM and CDR2 is ANQGSEA in the germline V gene. Trimming removed 4 bases from V and 2 bases from J, with 10 bases in between. The CDR3 is 13 residues long. In DNA, the CDR3 is TGCAGCGTTGGAGGTAGATTCACAGATACGCAGTATTTT. Protein product: CSVGGRFTDTQYF.

The chain couples TRBV5-4 to TRBJ1-1, with TRBD1 identical over 7 bases. The ends lost 4 bases at V and 5 bases at J; junction bases unmatched: 5. CDR1 and CDR2 (germline): SGHNT, YYREEE (reference sequence). The CDR3 totals 13 residues. CDR3 nucleotide sequence: TGTGCCAGCAGCCGGGACAGAAATACTGAAGCTTTCTTT. It yields the protein CASSRDRNTEAFF.

J is TRBJ2-1 and V is TRBV5-1, with 8 bases lining up with TRBD2. The CDR3 contains 17 residues. The trim removed 1 base at V and 3 bases at J, leaving 9 bases unmatched. Germline V gene data show CDR1 as SGHRS and CDR2 as YFSETQ. The CDR3: CASSLSGGGALYNEQFF. The CDR3 DNA sequence: TGCGCCAGCAGCTTGTCGGGAGGGGGGGCCCTCTACAATGAGCAGTTCTTC.

The chain uses TRBV28 and TRBJ2-2, with D perhaps given as TRBD1 or TRBD2 (5 bases each). This CDR3 has 15 residues. The ends were cut back, 2 bases at V and 5 bases at J, with 12 bases in the middle. Germline CDR1 MDHEN, CDR2 SYDVKM. This CDR3 is CASSLGGSYTGELFF. In DNA, the CDR3 is TGTGCCAGCAGTTTAGGGGGAAGTTATACCGGGGAGCTGTTTTTT.

In regard to this clone: A read error is likely, as this CDR3 ends without the conserved phenylalanine or tryptophan. It is unclear where the CDR3 begins or ends on the DNA, so no DNA is shown, and the CDR3 is as TCRdb lists it. This chain uses TRBV5-6 with TRBJ1-1. CDR1 and CDR2 from the germline V gene are SGHDT and YYEEEE. The CDR3 is made up of 13 amino acids, end residues included. The CDR3 region is CASSRRGRPPILV.

The J gene is TRBJ1-6, the V gene TRBV9, with D perhaps TRBD1 (5 bases). The germline V and J ends were trimmed by 3 bases and 5 bases, with 9 bases remaining between them. Germline V gene data show CDR1 as SGDLS and CDR2 as YYNGEE. The CDR3 totals 14 residues. The CDR3 region has the DNA TGTGCCAGCAGCGCCAGGGTTGATAATTCACCCCTCCACTTT. Protein: CASSARVDNSPLHF.

The rearrangement joins TRBV19 to TRBJ1-1; D might be TRBD1 (6 bases). Germline CDR1 and CDR2: LNHDA and SQIVND (reference sequence). The CDR3 is made up of 13 amino acids. V lost 8 bases and J lost 0, with 10 bases in between. CDR3 coding DNA: TGTGCCAGTTCCGGGACAATGAACACTGAAGCTTTCTTT. Residues: CASSGTMNTEAFF.

V and J are TRBV10-3 and TRBJ1-3; D is possibly TRBD1 (5 bases). The V end was cut by 8 bases, the J end by 0 bases, with 11 bases between. Germline-derived CDR1 and CDR2 are ENHRY and SYGVKD. The CDR3 is made up of 14 amino acids. The CDR3 nucleotides read TGTGCCATCGCGGCCGGGGGCTCTGGAAACACCATATATTTT. It yields the protein CAIAAGGSGNTIYF.

V gene TRBV5-5 combines with J gene TRBJ2-1; D is unclear. The V and J ends lost 1 base and 10 bases respectively, with 18 bases between them. The CDR3 consists of 15 residues. Germline-derived CDR1 and CDR2 are SGHKS and YYEKEE (reference sequence). The CDR3: CASSLLVGFTGEQFF. CDR3 bases: TGTGCCAGCAGCTTGTTGGTGGGATTTACTGGGGAGCAGTTCTTC.

This CDR3 reads CASSTSGAVGEQYF. The CDR3 bases are TGTGCCAGCAGCACCAGCGGGGCGGTGGGGGAGCAGTACTTC. V and J are TRBV7-3 and TRBJ2-7, with 7 bases lining up with TRBD2. Per germline, CDR1 SGHTA and CDR2 FQGTGA. The junction had 11 bases not matched to a gene; V was cut back by 5 bases and J by 7 bases. The CDR3 is made up of 14 amino acids.

This rearrangement joins TRBV29-1 to TRBJ2-4, with 8 bases identical to TRBD1. The trim removed 0 bases at V and 8 bases at J, leaving 3 bases unmatched. The CDR3 length is 13 residues. Per the germline V gene, CDR1 is SQVTM and CDR2 is ANQGSEA. The CDR3 sequence: CSVEEPGGYIQYF. In nucleotides, the CDR3 is TGCAGCGTTGAAGAGCCAGGGGGCTACATTCAGTACTTC.

J is TRBJ2-2 and V is TRBV19, with 7 bases that match TRBD1. The CDR3 contains 14 residues. The ends lost 4 bases at V and 6 bases at J; junction bases unmatched: 5. CDR1 and CDR2 from the germline V gene are LNHDA and SQIVND (reference sequence). CDR3 in amino acids: CASSTEGASGELFF. CDR3 nucleotide sequence: TGTGCCAGTAGTACCGAGGGGGCCTCCGGGGAGCTGTTTTTT.